The next 9 T cell receptor beta chains were all read from a single sample in a study of shared clonotypes between healthy human individuals (dated by TCRdb to the early 2020s). The library was made by the immunoSEQ multiplex PCR assay. The table comes from immuneACCESS by way of TCRdb, which keeps in-frame sequences with V and J called. Part of the clones is missing from these tables; in studies checked, under half for an unresolved V gene and the rest for unknown reasons. For this sample there are about 1.1 million clones; approximately 80% appear just once. The ten largest clones take up around 0.47% of the sample. The specimen sequenced was memory CD4+ T cells from PBMCs. In the paper's terms, the cell subset or site label means: CD45RA-negative fraction. Source of these receptors: a young man in good health. Some clones in this sample may be carry-over from other donors' samples.

For the CDR3, the DNA is TGCAGCGTTGATAGGGTAAGTAGCTCCTACGAGCAGTACTTC. It is translated as CSVDRVSSSYEQYF. The V gene is TRBV29-1, the J gene TRBJ2-7; D gene uncertain. This CDR3 has 14 residues. The germline CDR1 and CDR2 sequences are SQVTM and ANQGSEA. The germline V and J ends were trimmed by 3 bases and 0 bases, with 12 bases remaining between them.

J is TRBJ2-7 and V is TRBV2; 9 bases fit TRBD1. Looked up from germline, CDR1 is SNHLY and CDR2 is FYNNEI. The CDR3 totals 15 residues. V dropped 6 bases and J dropped 4; count of bases not matched to a gene: 10. The CDR3 region has the DNA TGTGCCAGCAGAACGGACAGGGGAATCAGTTACGAGCAGTACTTC. The encoded protein is CASRTDRGISYEQYF.

V is TRBV7-2 and J is TRBJ1-2; tentative D call: TRBD1 (6 bases). With 0 bases removed from V and 5 bases from J, the gap between germline ends came to 10 bases. The CDR3 length is 14 residues. Germline V lookup: CDR1 SGHTA, CDR2 FQGNSA. CDR3 loop: CASSLAGQGYGYTF. For the CDR3, the DNA is TGTGCCAGCAGCTTAGCGGGGCAGGGGTATGGCTACACCTTC.

The chain employs TRBV5-1 and TRBJ1-2; 9 bases map to TRBD1. The CDR3 extends over 17 amino acids. CDR1 SGHRS and CDR2 YFSETQ come from the germline V gene. Trimming at V came to 4 bases and at J to 2 bases, leaving 12 bases not matched to a gene. The CDR3 loop reads CASSHSIGQGKNYGYTF. Written as DNA, the CDR3 is TGCGCCAGCAGCCACTCGATCGGACAGGGGAAGAACTATGGCTACACCTTC.

V usage is TRBV18 and J usage is TRBJ1-2; TRBD1 matches 7 bases. V was clipped by 2 bases and J by 7 bases; unmatched bases: 10. The CDR3 length is 15 residues. The germline V gene encodes CDR1 KGHSH and CDR2 LQKENI. Here the CDR3 reads CASSPNGGGDVGYTF. The CDR3 DNA is TGTGCCAGCTCACCAAATGGAGGGGGCGACGTTGGCTACACCTTC.

This clone has a single count. The chain uses TRBV28 and TRBJ2-1; TRBD1 is a possible D gene (6 bases). CDR3 size: 15 residues. V lost 4 bases and J lost 3, with 13 bases in between. Germline assignment: CDR1 MDHEN and CDR2 SYDVKM. CDR3 region: CASSSRQVHYNEQFF. The CDR3, as DNA: TGTGCCAGCAGTTCACGACAGGTTCACTACAATGAGCAGTTCTTC.

As to this clone: Other DNA sequences in this specimen translate into the identical CDR3. The J gene is TRBJ2-7, the V gene TRBV18; weak D call: TRBD1 (6 bases). The length of the CDR3 is 13 residues. Germline V gene sequence: CDR1 KGHSH, CDR2 LQKENI. Trimming took 5 bases from V and 4 from J, leaving 12 bases between them. CDR3 nucleotides: TGTGCCAGCTCAGGCAGGGGCTCGTACGAGCAGTACTTC. It is translated as CASSGRGSYEQYF. Full variable domain (missing parts from reference TRBV18 and TRBJ2-7): NAGVMQNPRHLVRRRGQEARLRCSPMKGHSHVYWYRQLPEEGLKFMVYLQKENIIDESGMPKERFSAEFPKEGPSILRIQQVVRGDSAAYFCASSGRGSYEQYFGPGTRLTVT.

V is TRBV28 and J is TRBJ2-7, with 8 positions matching TRBD1. Per the germline V gene, CDR1 is MDHEN and CDR2 is SYDVKM. V gave up 2 bases and J gave up 2 bases; unmatched junction bases: 8. The CDR3 has 16 residues. This CDR3 is CASSLPGQVKAYEQYF. The CDR3 bases are TGTGCCAGCAGTTTACCGGGACAGGTAAAAGCCTACGAGCAGTACTTC.

The chain is built from TRBV10-3 and TRBJ1-2, with a possible D match to TRBD1 (5 bases). Trimming pared 7 bases from V and 3 bases from J, leaving 12 bases between. Germline CDR1 reads ENHRY; CDR2 reads SYGVKD. The CDR3 is 13 residues long. CDR3 region: CAITAGGDYGYTF. The CDR3 nucleotides are TGTGCCATCACCGCGGGGGGGGACTATGGCTACACCTTC.